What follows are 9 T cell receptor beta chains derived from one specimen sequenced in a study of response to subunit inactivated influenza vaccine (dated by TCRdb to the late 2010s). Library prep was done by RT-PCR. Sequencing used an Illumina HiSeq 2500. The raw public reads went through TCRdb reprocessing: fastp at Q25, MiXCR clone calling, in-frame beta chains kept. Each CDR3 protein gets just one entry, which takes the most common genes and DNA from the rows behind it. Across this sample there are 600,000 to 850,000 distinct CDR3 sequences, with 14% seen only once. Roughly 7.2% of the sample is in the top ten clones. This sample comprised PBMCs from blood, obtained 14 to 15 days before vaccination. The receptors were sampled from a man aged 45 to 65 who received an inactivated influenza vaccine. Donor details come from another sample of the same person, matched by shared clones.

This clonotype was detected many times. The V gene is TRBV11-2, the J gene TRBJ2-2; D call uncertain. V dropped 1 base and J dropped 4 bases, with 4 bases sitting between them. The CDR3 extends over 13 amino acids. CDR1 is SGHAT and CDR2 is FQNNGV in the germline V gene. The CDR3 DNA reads TGTGCCAGCAGCTTAGGGTCCACCGGGGAGCTGTTTTTT. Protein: CASSLGSTGELFF.

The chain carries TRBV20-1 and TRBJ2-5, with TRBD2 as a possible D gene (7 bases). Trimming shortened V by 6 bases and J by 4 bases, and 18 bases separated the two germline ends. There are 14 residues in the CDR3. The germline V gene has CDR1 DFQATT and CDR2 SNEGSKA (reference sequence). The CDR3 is CSASRGGRGETQYF. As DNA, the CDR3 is TGCAGTGCCAGCCGAGGGGGGAGGGGAGAGACCCAGTACTTC.

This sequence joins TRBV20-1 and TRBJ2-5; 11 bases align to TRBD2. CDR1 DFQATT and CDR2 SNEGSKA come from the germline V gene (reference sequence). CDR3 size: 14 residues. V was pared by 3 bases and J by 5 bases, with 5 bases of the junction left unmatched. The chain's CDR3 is CSASSGGASETQYF. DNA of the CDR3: TGCAGTGCTAGTAGCGGGGGGGCCTCGGAGACCCAGTACTTC.

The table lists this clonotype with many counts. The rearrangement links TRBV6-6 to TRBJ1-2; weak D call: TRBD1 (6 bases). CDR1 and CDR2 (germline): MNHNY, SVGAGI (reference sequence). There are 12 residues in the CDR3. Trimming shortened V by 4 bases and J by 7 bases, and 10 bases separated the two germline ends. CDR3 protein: CASSSGDRGYTF. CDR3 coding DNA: TGTGCCAGCAGTTCAGGGGATCGTGGCTACACCTTC.

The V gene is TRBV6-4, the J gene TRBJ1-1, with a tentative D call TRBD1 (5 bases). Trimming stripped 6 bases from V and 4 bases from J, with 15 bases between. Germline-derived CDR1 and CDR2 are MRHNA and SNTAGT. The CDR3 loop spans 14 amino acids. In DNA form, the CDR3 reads TGTGCCAGCAGGACACAGGCCCACGGCACTGAAGCTTTCTTT. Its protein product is CASRTQAHGTEAFF.

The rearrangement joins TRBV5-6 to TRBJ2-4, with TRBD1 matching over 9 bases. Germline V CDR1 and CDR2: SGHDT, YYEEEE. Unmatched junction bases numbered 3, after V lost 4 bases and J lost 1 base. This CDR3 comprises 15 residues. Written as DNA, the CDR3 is TGTGCCAGCAGCGGGGGACAGGGCGCCAAAAACATTCAGTACTTC. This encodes CASSGGQGAKNIQYF.

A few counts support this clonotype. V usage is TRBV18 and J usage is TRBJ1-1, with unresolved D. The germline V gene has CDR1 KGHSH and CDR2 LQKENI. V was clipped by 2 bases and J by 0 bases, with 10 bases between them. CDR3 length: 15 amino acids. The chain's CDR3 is CASSPIKGMNTEAFF. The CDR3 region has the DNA TGTGCCAGCTCACCAATAAAGGGTATGAACACTGAAGCTTTCTTT.

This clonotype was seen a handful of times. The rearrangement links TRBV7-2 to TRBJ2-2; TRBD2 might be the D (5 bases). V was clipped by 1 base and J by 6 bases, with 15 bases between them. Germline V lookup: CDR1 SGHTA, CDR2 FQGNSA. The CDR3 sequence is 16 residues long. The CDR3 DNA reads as TGTGCCAGCAGCTTAGTGGGAACTAGGACCCCCGGGGAGCTGTTTTTT. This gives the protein CASSLVGTRTPGELFF.

The CDR3 is CASSARRDTDTQYF. The CDR3 nucleotides read TGTGCCAGCAGTGCCCGCAGGGATACAGATACGCAGTATTTT. V and J are TRBV6-2 or TRBV6-3 and TRBJ2-3, with D maybe TRBD1 (5 bases). The CDR3 is 14 residues long. The V gene's germline CDR1 is MNHEY and CDR2 SVGEGT. Trimming stripped 5 bases from V and 3 bases from J, with 12 bases between.